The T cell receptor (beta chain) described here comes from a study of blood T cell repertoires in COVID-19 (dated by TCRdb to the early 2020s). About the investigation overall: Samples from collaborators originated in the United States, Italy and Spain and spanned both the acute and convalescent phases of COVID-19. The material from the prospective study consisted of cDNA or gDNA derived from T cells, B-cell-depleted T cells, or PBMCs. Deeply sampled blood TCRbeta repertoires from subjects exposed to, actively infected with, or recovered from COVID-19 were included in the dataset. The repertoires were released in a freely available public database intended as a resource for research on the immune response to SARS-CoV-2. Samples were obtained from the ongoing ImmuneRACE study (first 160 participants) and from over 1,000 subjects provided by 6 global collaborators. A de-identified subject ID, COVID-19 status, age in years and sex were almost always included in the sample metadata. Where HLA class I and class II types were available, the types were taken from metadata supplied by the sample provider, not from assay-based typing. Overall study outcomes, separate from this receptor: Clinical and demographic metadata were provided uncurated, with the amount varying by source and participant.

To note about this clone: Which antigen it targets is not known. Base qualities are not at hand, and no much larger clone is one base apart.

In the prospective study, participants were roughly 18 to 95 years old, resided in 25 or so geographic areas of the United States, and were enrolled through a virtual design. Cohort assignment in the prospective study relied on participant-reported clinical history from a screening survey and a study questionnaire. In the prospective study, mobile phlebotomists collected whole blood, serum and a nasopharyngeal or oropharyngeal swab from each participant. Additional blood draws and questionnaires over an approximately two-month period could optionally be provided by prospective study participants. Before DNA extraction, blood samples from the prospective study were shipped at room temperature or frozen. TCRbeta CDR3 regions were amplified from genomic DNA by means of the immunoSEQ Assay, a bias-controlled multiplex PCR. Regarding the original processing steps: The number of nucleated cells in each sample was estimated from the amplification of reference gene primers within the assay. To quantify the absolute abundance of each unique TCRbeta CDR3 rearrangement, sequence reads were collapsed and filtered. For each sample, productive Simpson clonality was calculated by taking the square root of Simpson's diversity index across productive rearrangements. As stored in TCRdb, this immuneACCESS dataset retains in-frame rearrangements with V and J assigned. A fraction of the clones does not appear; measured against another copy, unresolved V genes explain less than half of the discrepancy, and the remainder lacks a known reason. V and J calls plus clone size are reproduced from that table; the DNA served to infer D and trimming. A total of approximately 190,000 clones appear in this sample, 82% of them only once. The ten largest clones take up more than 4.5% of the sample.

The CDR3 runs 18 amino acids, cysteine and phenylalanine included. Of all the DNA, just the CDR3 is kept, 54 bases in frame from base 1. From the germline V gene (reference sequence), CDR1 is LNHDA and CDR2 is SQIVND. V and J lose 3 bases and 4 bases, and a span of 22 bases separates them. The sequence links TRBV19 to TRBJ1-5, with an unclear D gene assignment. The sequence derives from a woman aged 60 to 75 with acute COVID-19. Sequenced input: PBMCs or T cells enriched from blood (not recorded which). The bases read TGTGCCAGTAGTATGTCGGGAGCCTCTCTCGGTTGGAATCAGCCCCAGCATTTT. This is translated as CASSMSGASLGWNQPQHF.